The T cell receptor (beta chain) under discussion was sequenced for a study of breast tumors, draining lymph nodes, adjacent tissues. Study-wide results and limits: Compared with lymph nodes, tumors were less diverse; compared with nontumor tissue, more.

TCRdb recomputed calls from the multiplex PCR reads with MiXCR, one row per CDR3 protein. Altogether roughly 15,000 distinct CDR3 sequences are present, 55% to 60% being singletons, with the ten largest covering about 28%. Within the sample, this clonotype is medium-sized (0.01 to 0.1%). Its antigen is unidentified. The sequence derives from a female donor with breast cancer. Some clones in this sample may be carry-over from other donors' samples. The sample taken for sequencing was tumor-adjacent breast tissue.

CDR3 nucleotide sequence: TGTGCCAGCAGCCAGGGAGCCCACAATGAGCAGTTCTTC. Translated: CASSQGAHNEQFF. The J gene is TRBJ2-1, the V gene TRBV12-3 or TRBV12-4; D is perhaps TRBD1 or TRBD2 (5 bases each). This CDR3 is 13 amino acids long. Trimming pared 6 bases from V and 5 bases from J, leaving 11 bases between.